This T cell receptor beta chain was sequenced for a study of identical twins. Deletions cut 2 bases from V and 5 bases from J, with 10 bases between. The CDR3 runs 13 residues. CDR1 and CDR2 (germline): SGHRS, YFSETQ. TCRdb called the 5' RACE reads again in MiXCR, with one record for every CDR3 protein. Seen here are about 530,000 distinct CDR3 sequences, 20% to 25% observed once, and the top ten hold 0.4% to 0.6%. The sample was also linked to a second study, of yellow fever vaccine responses in identical twins.

Sequencing was done on a sample of CD4+ T cells sorted from blood. J is TRBJ1-1 and V is TRBV5-1; D gene uncertain. The TCR was taken from a young woman in good health. The CDR3 loop reads CASSFRLGTEAFF. The CDR3 nucleotides are TGCGCCAGCAGCTTTCGGTTAGGGACTGAAGCTTTCTTT.